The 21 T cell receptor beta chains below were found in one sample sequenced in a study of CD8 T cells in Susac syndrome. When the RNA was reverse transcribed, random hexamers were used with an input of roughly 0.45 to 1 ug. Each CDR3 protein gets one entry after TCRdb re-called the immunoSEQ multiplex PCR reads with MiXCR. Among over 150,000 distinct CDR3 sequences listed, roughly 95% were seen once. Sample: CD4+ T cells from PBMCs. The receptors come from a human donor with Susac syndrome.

CDR3 bases: TGCAGTGCCCCCCATCCCGGGGGGTTGGGCACTGAAGCTTTCTTT. Translated: CSAPHPGGLGTEAFF. The V call is TRBV20-1, the J call TRBJ1-1, with a tentative D call TRBD1 (5 bases). Trimming cost V 6 bases and J 4 bases, with 21 bases left between them. Germline CDR1 reads DFQATT; CDR2 reads SNEGSKA (reference sequence). The length of the CDR3 is 15 residues.

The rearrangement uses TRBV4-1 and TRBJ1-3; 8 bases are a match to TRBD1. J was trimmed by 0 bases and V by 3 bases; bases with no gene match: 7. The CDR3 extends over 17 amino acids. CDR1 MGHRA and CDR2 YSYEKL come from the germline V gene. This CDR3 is CASSQDPRGHSGNTIYF. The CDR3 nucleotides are TGCGCCAGCAGCCAGGACCCCAGGGGGCACTCTGGAAACACCATATATTTT.

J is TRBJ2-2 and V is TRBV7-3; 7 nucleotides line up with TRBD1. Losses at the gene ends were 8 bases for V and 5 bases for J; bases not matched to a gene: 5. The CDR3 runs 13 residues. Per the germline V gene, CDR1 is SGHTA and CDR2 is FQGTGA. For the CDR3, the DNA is TGTGCCAGCGGACAGGCCACTACCGGGGAGCTGTTTTTT. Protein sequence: CASGQATTGELFF. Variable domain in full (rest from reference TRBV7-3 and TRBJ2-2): GAGVSQTPSNKVTEKGKYVELRCDPISGHTALYWYRQSLGQGPEFLIYFQGTGAADDSGLPNDRFFAVRPEGSVSTLKIQRTERGDSAVYLCASGQATTGELFFGEGSRLTVL.

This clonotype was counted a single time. CDR3 bases: TGCAGCGTCCTCTGGACAGCTTTAAACACCGGGGAGCTGTTTTTT. This codes for CSVLWTALNTGELFF. The chain combines TRBV29-1 with TRBJ2-2; a possible D gene is TRBD1 (6 bases). Trimming pared 6 bases from V and 2 bases from J, leaving 16 bases between. CDR1 SQVTM and CDR2 ANQGSEA come from the germline V gene. This CDR3 region has 15 residues.

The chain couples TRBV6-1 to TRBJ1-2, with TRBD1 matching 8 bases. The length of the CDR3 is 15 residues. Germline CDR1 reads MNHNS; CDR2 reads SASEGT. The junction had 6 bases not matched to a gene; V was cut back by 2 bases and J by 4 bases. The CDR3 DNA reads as TGTGCCAGCAGTGAAAGACAGGGGATATTCTATGGCTACACCTTC. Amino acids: CASSERQGIFYGYTF.

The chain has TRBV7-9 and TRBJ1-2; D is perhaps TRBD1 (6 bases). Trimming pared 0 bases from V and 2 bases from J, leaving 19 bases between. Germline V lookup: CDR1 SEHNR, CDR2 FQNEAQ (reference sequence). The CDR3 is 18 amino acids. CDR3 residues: CASSLARGPGAANYGYTF. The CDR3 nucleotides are TGTGCCAGCAGCTTAGCCAGGGGCCCAGGGGCCGCCAACTATGGCTACACCTTC.

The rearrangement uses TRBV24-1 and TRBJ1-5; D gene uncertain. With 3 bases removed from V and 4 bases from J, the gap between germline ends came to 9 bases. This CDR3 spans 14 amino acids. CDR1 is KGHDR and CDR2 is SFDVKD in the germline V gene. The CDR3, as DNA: TGTGCCACCAGTGATAAGGGTCCAAATCAGCCCCAGCATTTT. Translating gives CATSDKGPNQPQHF.

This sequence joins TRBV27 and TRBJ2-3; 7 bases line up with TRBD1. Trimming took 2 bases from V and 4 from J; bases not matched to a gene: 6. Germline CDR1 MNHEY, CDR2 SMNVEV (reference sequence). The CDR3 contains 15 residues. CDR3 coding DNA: TGTGCCAGCAGTTTAGAGAACAGGGGCCCAGATACGCAGTATTTT. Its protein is CASSLENRGPDTQYF.

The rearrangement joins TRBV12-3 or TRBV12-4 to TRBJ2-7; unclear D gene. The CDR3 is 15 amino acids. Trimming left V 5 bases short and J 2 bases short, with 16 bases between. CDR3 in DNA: TGTGCCAGCAGTCCTACCTCCGGGTTAACCTACGAGCAGTACTTC. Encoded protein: CASSPTSGLTYEQYF.

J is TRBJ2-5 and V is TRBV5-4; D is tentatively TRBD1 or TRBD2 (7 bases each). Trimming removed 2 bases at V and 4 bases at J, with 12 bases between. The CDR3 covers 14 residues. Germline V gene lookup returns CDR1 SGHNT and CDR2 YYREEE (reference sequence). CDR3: CASSFPGGGETQYF. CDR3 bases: TGTGCCAGCAGCTTCCCAGGGGGGGGAGAGACCCAGTACTTC.

In nucleotides, the CDR3 is TGCGCCAGCAGCCAACCCATAGTAAGGGGGCGGACTGAAGCTTTCTTT. It is translated as CASSQPIVRGRTEAFF. J is TRBJ1-1 and V is TRBV4-1; 7 bases align to TRBD1. The V gene end was trimmed by 2 bases and the J gene end by 5 bases; junction bases not matched to a gene: 11. The CDR3 has 16 amino acids. Per the germline V gene, CDR1 is MGHRA and CDR2 is YSYEKL.

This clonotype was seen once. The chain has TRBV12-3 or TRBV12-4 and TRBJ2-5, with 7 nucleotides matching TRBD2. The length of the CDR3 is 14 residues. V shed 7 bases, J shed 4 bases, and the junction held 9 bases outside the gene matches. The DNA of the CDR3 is TGTGCCAGCACCGAGCGGGGTGGATTAGAGACCCAGTACTTC. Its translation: CASTERGGLETQYF.

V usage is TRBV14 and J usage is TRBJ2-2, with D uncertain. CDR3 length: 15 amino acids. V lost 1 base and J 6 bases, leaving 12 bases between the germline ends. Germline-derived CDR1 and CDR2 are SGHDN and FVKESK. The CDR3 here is CASSQVGTFSGELFF. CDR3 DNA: TGTGCCAGCAGCCAAGTGGGCACTTTCTCCGGGGAGCTGTTTTTT. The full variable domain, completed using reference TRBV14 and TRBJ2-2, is EAGVTQFPSHSVIEKGQTVTLRCDPISGHDNLYWYRRVMGKEIKFLLHFVKESKQDESGMPNNRFLAERTGGTYSTLKVQPAELEDSGVYFCASSQVGTFSGELFFGEGSRLTVL.

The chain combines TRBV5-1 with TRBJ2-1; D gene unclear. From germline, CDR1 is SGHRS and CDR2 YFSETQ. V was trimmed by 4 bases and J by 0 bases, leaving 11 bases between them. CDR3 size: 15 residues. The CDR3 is CASSPGQFSYNEQFF. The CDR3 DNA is TGCGCCAGCAGCCCGGGCCAGTTCTCCTACAATGAGCAGTTCTTC.

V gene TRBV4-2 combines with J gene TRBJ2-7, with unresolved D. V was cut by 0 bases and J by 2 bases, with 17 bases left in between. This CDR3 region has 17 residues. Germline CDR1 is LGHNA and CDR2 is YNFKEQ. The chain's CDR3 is CASSQDTGFPEPYEQYF. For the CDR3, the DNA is TGTGCCAGCAGCCAAGACACCGGGTTTCCAGAACCCTACGAGCAGTACTTC.

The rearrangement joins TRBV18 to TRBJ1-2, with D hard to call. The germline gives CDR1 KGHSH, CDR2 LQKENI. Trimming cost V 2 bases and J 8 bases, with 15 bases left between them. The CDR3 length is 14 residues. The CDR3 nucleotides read TGTGCCAGCTCACCAGGAGGTGGATTCCGCGGCTACACCTTC. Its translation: CASSPGGGFRGYTF.

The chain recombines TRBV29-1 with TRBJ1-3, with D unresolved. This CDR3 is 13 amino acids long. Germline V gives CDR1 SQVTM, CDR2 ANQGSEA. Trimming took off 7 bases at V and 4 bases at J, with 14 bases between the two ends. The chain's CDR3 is CSARDRLGNTIYF. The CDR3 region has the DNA TGCAGCGCCCGAGACCGGCTGGGAAACACCATATATTTT.

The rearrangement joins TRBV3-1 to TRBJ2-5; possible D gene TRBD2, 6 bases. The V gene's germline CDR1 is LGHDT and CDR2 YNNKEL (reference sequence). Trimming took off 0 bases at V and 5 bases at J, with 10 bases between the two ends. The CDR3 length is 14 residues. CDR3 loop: CASSQDNSGETQYF. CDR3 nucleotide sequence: TGTGCCAGCAGCCAAGATAACAGCGGGGAGACCCAGTACTTC.

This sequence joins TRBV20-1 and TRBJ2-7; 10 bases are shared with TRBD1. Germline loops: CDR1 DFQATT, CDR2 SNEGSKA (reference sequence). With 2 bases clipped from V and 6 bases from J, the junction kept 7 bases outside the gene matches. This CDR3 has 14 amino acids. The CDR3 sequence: CSARSRQGAGEQYV. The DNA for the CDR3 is TGCAGTGCTAGATCCCGACAGGGGGCGGGCGAGCAGTACGTC.

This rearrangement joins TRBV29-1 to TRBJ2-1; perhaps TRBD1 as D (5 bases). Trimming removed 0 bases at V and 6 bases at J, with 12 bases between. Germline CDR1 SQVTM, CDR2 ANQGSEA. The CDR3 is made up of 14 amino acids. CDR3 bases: TGCAGCGTTGAAGAGGTCAGGGAAGGCAATGAGCAGTTCTTC. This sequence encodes CSVEEVREGNEQFF.

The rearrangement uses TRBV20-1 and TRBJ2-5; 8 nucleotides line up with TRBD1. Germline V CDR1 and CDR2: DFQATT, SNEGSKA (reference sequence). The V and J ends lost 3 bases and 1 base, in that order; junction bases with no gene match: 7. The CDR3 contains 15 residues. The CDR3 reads CSASLTTGAQETQYF. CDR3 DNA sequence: TGCAGTGCTAGTCTCACGACAGGGGCCCAAGAGACCCAGTACTTC.